This passage covers 26 T cell receptor beta chains from one sample sequenced in a study of beta chain features in type 1 diabetes. Study observations and caveats: Significant though moderate, a shortening of TCRB CDR3s appeared in all four CD4+ subsets of Type 1 diabetes patients.

These receptors' antigens are unknown. TCRB transcripts that were expressed got sequenced, as all of the isolated RNA had been reverse transcribed. Measured with immunoSEQ multiplex PCR; TCRdb has only the in-frame clones, and not every one. The table records roughly 400,000 clones, 9.6% of them present only once. Sequencing was performed on central memory CD4+ T cells from blood. These receptors came from a young man with type 1 diabetes.

In this sample, this clone turned up many times. The rearrangement uses TRBV7-9 and TRBJ1-4; a possible D gene is TRBD1 (6 bases). There are 16 residues in the CDR3. The ends were cut back, 1 base at V and 7 bases at J, with 16 bases in the middle. The germline CDR1 and CDR2 sequences are SEHNR and FQNEAQ (reference sequence). The chain's CDR3 is CASSLEAGQPAEKLFF. CDR3 nucleotides: TGTGCCAGCAGCTTAGAGGCGGGACAACCCGCTGAAAAACTGTTTTTT.

This clone has just a few counts. This chain links TRBV11-2 with TRBJ2-1; D is uncertain. The CDR3 is made up of 12 amino acids. V lost 5 bases, J lost 7 bases, and 9 bases lay in between. Germline lookup yields CDR1 SGHAT and CDR2 FQNNGV. In nucleotides, the CDR3 is TGTGCCAGCAGCCTACAGAGGAATGAGCAGTTCTTC. Translation: CASSLQRNEQFF.

The chain has TRBV5-1 and TRBJ1-1, with D possibly being TRBD1 (5 bases). The CDR3 has 16 residues. Germline CDR1 is SGHRS and CDR2 is YFSETQ. The ends were cut back, 4 bases at V and 0 bases at J, with 16 bases in the middle. The CDR3 loop reads CASSKGLNSMNTEAFF. CDR3 DNA sequence: TGCGCCAGCAGCAAGGGACTCAACTCGATGAACACTGAAGCTTTCTTT.

This clone has more than one count but fewer than ten. The chain carries TRBV19 and TRBJ1-5; D might be TRBD1 (6 bases). The CDR3 has 13 amino acids. Germline V gene sequence: CDR1 LNHDA, CDR2 SQIVND (reference sequence). With 6 bases removed from V and 13 bases from J, the gap between germline ends came to 19 bases. CDR3 sequence (DNA): TGTGCCAGTAGCACCCCGTTTAGACAGGTGCAGCATTTT. This sequence encodes CASSTPFRQVQHF.

A few counts support this clone. The chain joins TRBV4-1 to TRBJ1-5, with D unresolved. V dropped 0 bases and J dropped 7 bases, with 16 bases sitting between them. Germline-derived CDR1 and CDR2 are MGHRA and YSYEKL. This CDR3 is 16 amino acids long. CDR3 in amino acids: CASSQDVGMAAQPQHF. For the CDR3, the DNA is TGCGCCAGCAGCCAAGATGTGGGTATGGCGGCCCAGCCCCAGCATTTT.

This clone came up once. The chain employs TRBV7-2 and TRBJ2-7; D call uncertain. Germline-derived CDR1 and CDR2 are SGHTA and FQGNSA. This CDR3 is 13 amino acids long. V was cut by 1 base and J by 3 bases, with 7 bases left in between. The CDR3 nucleotides are TGTGCCAGCAGCTTAGAATGGGACTACGAGCAGTACTTC. It codes for CASSLEWDYEQYF.

This clone was counted many times. CDR3 DNA sequence: TGTGCCAGCCTACCCCCCGGACTTAGAGGCGGGGAGCTGTTTTTT. Translating gives CASLPPGLRGGELFF. This chain uses TRBV19 with TRBJ2-2, with D tentatively TRBD2 (5 bases). CDR1 and CDR2 (germline): LNHDA, SQIVND (reference sequence). V was cut by 9 bases and J by 7 bases, with 21 bases left in between. The CDR3 totals 15 residues.

V and J are TRBV6-4 and TRBJ2-1; TRBD1 aligns across 8 bases. Germline trimming cut 0 bases from V and 14 bases from J; bases unmatched to any gene: 9. CDR3 size: 14 residues. Germline values: CDR1 MRHNA, CDR2 SNTAGT. This chain's CDR3 is CASSDSTQGALEFF. The CDR3 DNA reads TGTGCCAGCAGTGACTCGACCCAGGGGGCTTTAGAGTTCTTC.

This clone has at least ten counts. The V gene is TRBV7-2, the J gene TRBJ2-1; D unclear. The CDR3 is 14 amino acids. CDR1 and CDR2 from the germline V gene are SGHTA and FQGNSA. Trimming pared 1 base from V and 3 bases from J, leaving 7 bases between. For the CDR3, the DNA is TGTGCCAGCAGCTTAGGGGGTAACTACAATGAGCAGTTCTTC. It is translated as CASSLGGNYNEQFF.

This clone was observed a handful of times. The CDR3 sequence: CASSQDPSSYNEQFF. The DNA of the CDR3 is TGTGCCAGCAGCCAAGATCCTAGCTCCTACAATGAGCAGTTCTTC. The V call is TRBV9, the J call TRBJ2-1; D is unresolved. CDR1 SGDLS and CDR2 YYNGEE come from the germline V gene. Trimming shortened V by 4 bases and J by 0 bases, and 11 bases separated the two germline ends. The CDR3 is 15 residues long. Based on the CDR3 plus reference TRBV9 and TRBJ2-1, the full variable domain is DSGVTQTPKHLITATGQRVTLRCSPRSGDLSVYWYQQSLDQGLQFLIQYYNGEERAKGNILERFSAQQFPDLHSELNLSSLELGDSALYFCASSQDPSSYNEQFFGPGTRLTVL.

This clone was observed a handful of times. The genes are TRBV6-5 and TRBJ1-5, with no clear D. Germline CDR1 is MNHEY and CDR2 is SVGAGI. Trimming cost V 5 bases and J 0 bases, with 8 bases left between them. This CDR3 has 14 residues. CDR3 sequence: CASSEGYSNQPQHF. The CDR3 DNA reads as TGTGCCAGCAGTGAGGGCTATAGCAATCAGCCCCAGCATTTT.

This clone was picked up many times. The V call is TRBV18, the J call TRBJ2-6, with D perhaps assigned TRBD1 or TRBD2 (6 bases each). CDR3 size: 17 residues. Trimming shortened V by 5 bases and J by 0 bases, and 14 bases separated the two germline ends. Germline V gives CDR1 KGHSH, CDR2 LQKENI. CDR3 residues: CASSGGRPVSGANVLTF. The CDR3 region has the DNA TGTGCCAGCTCAGGGGGGCGCCCCGTCTCTGGGGCCAACGTCCTGACTTTC.

The sample holds a few counts of this clone. V is TRBV7-2 and J is TRBJ1-5; D ambiguous. Germline values: CDR1 SGHTA, CDR2 FQGNSA. The CDR3 is 13 residues long. The V and J ends lost 2 bases and 1 base respectively, with 3 bases between them. CDR3 sequence: CASSLTSNQPQHF. In nucleotides, the CDR3 is TGTGCCAGCAGCTTAACCAGCAATCAGCCCCAGCATTTT. Full variable domain (outside the CDR3, taken from reference TRBV7-2 and TRBJ1-5): GAGVSQSPSNKVTEKGKDVELRCDPISGHTALYWYRQSLGQGLEFLIYFQGNSAPDKSGLPSDRFSAERTGGSVSTLTIQRTQQEDSAVYLCASSLTSNQPQHFGDGTRLSIL.

The chain couples TRBV7-9 to TRBJ1-5, with 7 bases aligning to TRBD1. With 5 bases clipped from V and 2 bases from J, the junction kept 9 bases outside the gene matches. The CDR3 contains 16 residues. The germline CDR1 and CDR2 sequences are SEHNR and FQNEAQ (reference sequence). The CDR3 nucleotides are TGTGCCAGCAGCCCCAGGGGGGAGGGGGGCAATCAGCCCCAGCATTTT. Its translation: CASSPRGEGGNQPQHF.

The chain joins TRBV6-6 to TRBJ1-2; D is perhaps TRBD1 (5 bases). Germline V CDR1 and CDR2: MNHNY, SVGAGI (reference sequence). The CDR3 contains 14 residues. Trimming took 2 bases from V and 5 from J, leaving 12 bases between them. The CDR3 loop reads CASSYTGDQYGYTF. In DNA form, the CDR3 reads TGTGCCAGCAGTTACACGGGGGATCAGTATGGCTACACCTTC.

The sample holds many counts of this clone. The chain recombines TRBV5-4 with TRBJ1-2; 10 bases match TRBD1. After removal of 3 bases from V and 7 bases from J, the junction contained 12 bases not matched to a gene. The CDR3 totals 16 residues. Germline V gene data show CDR1 as SGHNT and CDR2 as YYREEE (reference sequence). In nucleotides, the CDR3 is TGTGCCAGCAGCTCGGCCCCGGGACAGGGGTCTAGTGGCTACACCTTC. Encoded protein: CASSSAPGQGSSGYTF.

The genes are TRBV6-5 and TRBJ1-1; 9 positions match TRBD1. The CDR3 length is 14 residues. Per the germline V gene, CDR1 is MNHEY and CDR2 is SVGAGI. The V and J ends lost 8 bases and 1 base, in that order; junction bases with no gene match: 5. CDR3: CASHKQGANTEAFF. The DNA for the CDR3 is TGTGCCAGCCATAAACAGGGGGCGAACACTGAAGCTTTCTTT.

This clone was counted at least ten times. The rearrangement joins TRBV5-5 to TRBJ1-4, with 9 bases that match TRBD1. J was trimmed by 10 bases and V by 4 bases; bases with no gene match: 11. The germline CDR1 and CDR2 sequences are SGHKS and YYEKEE (reference sequence). The CDR3 is 15 amino acids. The CDR3 DNA is TGTGCCAGCAGCATCTCCGGGACAGGGTCGGTAAAACTGTTTTTT. It is translated as CASSISGTGSVKLFF. Looking up the rest from reference TRBV5-5 and TRBJ1-4 gives the full variable domain: DAGVTQSPTHLIKTRGQQVTLRCSPISGHKSVSWYQQVLGQGPQFIFQYYEKEERGRGNFPDRFSARQFPNYSSELNVNALLLGDSALYLCASSISGTGSVKLFFGSGTQLSVL.

In the case of this clone: A read error may account for a junction end that differs from germline. This CDR3 is also generated by other DNA sequences in the sample. CDR3 DNA: TGCGCCAGCAGGACCGACGGAGTCTATGGCTACACCTTC. This gives the protein CASRTDGVYGYTF. The V and J genes are TRBV6-1 and TRBJ1-2; D remains unclear. Germline V gene sequence: CDR1 MNHNS, CDR2 SASEGT. The CDR3 loop spans 13 amino acids.

The rearrangement uses TRBV11-3 and TRBJ2-3; D assignment may be TRBD1 or TRBD2 (5 bases each). CDR3 length: 15 amino acids. V dropped 1 base and J dropped 6 bases, with 14 bases sitting between them. Germline V gene data show CDR1 as SGHNT and CDR2 as YENEEA. The CDR3 sequence: CASSLGRVVADTQYF. DNA for the CDR3: TGTGCCAGCAGCTTAGGCAGGGTGGTAGCGGATACGCAGTATTTT.

This clone was counted a few times. The J gene is TRBJ2-7, the V gene TRBV27; 7 bases align to TRBD1. V was pared by 4 bases and J by 3 bases, with 6 bases of the junction left unmatched. Germline CDR1 and CDR2: MNHEY and SMNVEV (reference sequence). The CDR3 loop spans 14 amino acids. The CDR3 loop reads CASSSRQGRYEQYF. The CDR3 DNA reads as TGTGCCAGCAGTTCCCGACAGGGACGCTACGAGCAGTACTTC.

The sample holds a few counts of this clone. This sequence joins TRBV7-2 and TRBJ2-7; 8 bases are shared with TRBD1. The CDR3 is 15 residues long. V lost 5 bases to trimming and J lost 2 bases; unmatched junction nucleotides: 8. Per the germline V gene, CDR1 is SGHTA and CDR2 is FQGNSA. The chain's CDR3 is CASSAGTGKPYEQYF. CDR3 DNA sequence: TGTGCCAGCAGCGCAGGGACAGGCAAACCCTACGAGCAGTACTTC.

The chain is built from TRBV27 and TRBJ1-1, with a possible D match to TRBD1 (6 bases). Trimming removed 6 bases at V and 7 bases at J, with 18 bases between. Germline assignment: CDR1 MNHEY and CDR2 SMNVEV (reference sequence). This CDR3 comprises 14 residues. The CDR3 DNA sequence: TGTGCCAGCAGCACCCACAGGGCAGGGAATGAAGCTTTCTTT. Protein: CASSTHRAGNEAFF.

The CDR3 sequence is CASSSRPGQGSTDTQYF. DNA for the CDR3: TGTGCCAGCAGTTCCCGACCGGGACAGGGGAGCACAGATACGCAGTATTTT. This chain uses TRBV27 with TRBJ2-3, with 10 bases aligning to TRBD1. Germline lookup yields CDR1 MNHEY and CDR2 SMNVEV (reference sequence). Trimming took 4 bases from V and 0 from J; bases not matched to a gene: 7. The length of the CDR3 is 17 residues.

The chain employs TRBV6-5 and TRBJ2-3, with 10 bases identical to TRBD2. CDR3 length equals 13 residues. Germline V gives CDR1 MNHEY, CDR2 SVGAGI. V shed 5 bases, J shed 7 bases, and the junction held 3 bases outside the gene matches. CDR3 nucleotide sequence: TGTGCCAGCAGTCCTAGCGGGGGTTATACGCAGTATTTT. Amino acid sequence: CASSPSGGYTQYF.

To note about this clone: Other nucleotide sequences from this sample produce the same CDR3. The chain combines TRBV19 with TRBJ2-7; D might be TRBD1 or TRBD2, each matching 6 bases. There are 15 residues in the CDR3. Germline-derived CDR1 and CDR2 are LNHDA and SQIVND (reference sequence). V was trimmed by 2 bases and J by 0 bases, leaving 11 bases between them. The CDR3 loop is CASSIRQDYSYEQYF. CDR3 DNA: TGTGCCAGTAGTATACGACAGGACTACTCCTACGAGCAGTACTTC.